This is a list of T cell receptor beta chains from one sample in a study of response to subunit inactivated influenza vaccine. TCRdb fed the RT-PCR reads into MiXCR, producing one record per CDR3 protein. The profile covers 600,000 to 700,000 distinct CDR3 sequences, with about 15% appearing a single time and about 7.4% taken by the ten largest. The sequencing here drew on PBMCs from blood, taken less than 15 days before vaccination. Receptors originate from a man aged 45-60 years who received an inactivated influenza vaccine. Each CDR3 is given with its conserved first and last residue. The D gene is left open where the match is weak. Only part of the rows carry a size: once, few, many, or a class if the clone is expanded.

14 TRBJ2-7 TRBV4-1 NA NA CASSQGAWGYEQYF TGCGCCAGCAGCCAGGGAGCGTGGGGGTACGAGCAGTACTTC
16 TRBJ2-1 TRBV4-3 NA NA CASSQDNLVGYNEQFF TGCGCCAGCAGCCAAGATAACCTAGTGGGGTACAATGAGCAGTTCTTC
14 TRBJ2-1 TRBV12-3/TRBV12-4 NA few CASSRPTGTNEQFF TGTGCCAGCAGTCGCCCGACAGGAACCAATGAGCAGTTCTTC
15 TRBJ2-7 TRBV9 NA few CASLVGEHRAYEQYF TGTGCCAGCCTGGTTGGGGAGCACCGAGCCTACGAGCAGTACTTC
20 TRBJ2-3 TRBV7-3 TRBD2 few CASSLTYPGGPMAGTDTQYF TGTGCCAGCAGCCTAACGTATCCGGGAGGGCCTATGGCGGGCACAGATACGCAGTATTTT
14 TRBJ2-3 TRBV27 NA many CASRWGTHTDTQYF TGTGCCAGCAGATGGGGGACTCACACAGATACGCAGTATTTT
13 TRBJ1-5 TRBV12-3/TRBV12-4 NA many CASSRGSNQPQHF TGTGCCAGCAGCCGAGGTAGCAATCAGCCCCAGCATTTT
16 TRBJ2-2 TRBV7-2 NA few CASSLQGLPNTGELFF TGTGCCAGCAGCTTACAGGGCCTACCGAACACCGGGGAGCTGTTTTTT
13 TRBJ2-1 TRBV6-1 NA few CASSGGQHNEQFF TGTGCCAGCAGTGGGGGCCAACACAATGAGCAGTTCTTC
15 TRBJ2-1 TRBV5-5 NA many CASSSYPSSYNEQFF TGTGCCAGCAGCTCCTACCCGAGCTCCTACAATGAGCAGTTCTTC
15 TRBJ2-5 TRBV5-1 NA NA CASSLEHGAEETQYF TGCGCCAGCAGCTTGGAGCACGGGGCCGAAGAGACCCAGTACTTC
17 TRBJ2-7 TRBV28 TRBD2 many CASAGTSGRAGGYEQYF TGTGCCAGCGCCGGGACTAGCGGGAGGGCCGGAGGCTACGAGCAGTACTTC
20 TRBJ2-3 TRBV14 NA NA CASSQTSFEATTINQIRLYF TGTGCCAGCAGCCAAACCTCGTTTGAAGCTACAACCATTAATCAGATACGTCTGTATTTT
12 TRBJ1-5 TRBV29-1 NA few CSVRQGNQPQHF TGCAGCGTTCGACAGGGCAATCAGCCCCAGCATTTT
16 TRBJ1-1 TRBV5-1 TRBD1 NA CASSYGQGQTNTEAFF TGCGCCAGCAGCTACGGACAGGGGCAGACTAACACTGAAGCTTTCTTT
15 TRBJ2-2 TRBV6-1 TRBD1 few CASSEGGQGAGELFF TGTGCCAGCAGTGAAGGGGGGCAGGGGGCCGGGGAGCTGTTTTTT
16 TRBJ2-3 TRBV15 NA few CATSRDLWPRTDTQYF TGTGCCACCAGCAGAGATCTTTGGCCCCGAACAGATACGCAGTATTTT
16 TRBJ2-4 TRBV28 NA NA CASSLLTDLAKNIQYF TGTGCCAGCAGTTTACTGACAGATCTAGCCAAAAACATTCAGTACTTC
13 TRBJ2-1 TRBV20-1 NA few CSARPGTSFEQFF TGCAGTGCTAGACCCGGGACATCGTTTGAGCAGTTCTTC
16 TRBJ2-5 TRBV11-2 TRBD2 few CASSLTLAGVRETQYF TGTGCCAGCAGCTTAACATTAGCGGGAGTTAGGGAGACCCAGTACTTC
12 TRBJ1-2 TRBV20-1 TRBD1 NA CSAPDRGGGYTF TGCAGTGCTCCGGACAGGGGAGGTGGCTACACCTTC
13 TRBJ2-3 TRBV6-1 NA NA CASHLSRTDTQYF TGTGCCAGCCATCTTAGCCGCACAGATACGCAGTATTTT
16 TRBJ2-3 TRBV11-2 NA few CASSLAARVGPDTQYF TGTGCCAGCAGCTTAGCCGCCCGGGTGGGCCCAGATACGCAGTATTTT
13 TRBJ1-5 TRBV6-2/TRBV6-3 NA few CASSSMGNQPQHF TGTGCCAGCAGTTCTATGGGAAATCAGCCCCAGCATTTT
19 TRBJ2-1 TRBV6-2/TRBV6-3 TRBD2 NA CASSPDGLAGGPTYNEQFF TGTGCCAGCAGTCCTGACGGACTAGCGGGGGGGCCTACCTACAATGAGCAGTTCTTC
20 TRBJ2-3 TRBV4-1 NA few CASSQEAVRGRTTRTDTQYF TGCGCCAGCAGCCAAGAAGCCGTGAGGGGCCGTACTACTCGAACAGATACGCAGTATTTT
14 TRBJ2-5 TRBV5-5 NA NA CASSLKPPQETQYF TGTGCCAGCAGCTTGAAGCCGCCTCAAGAGACCCAGTACTTC
15 TRBJ2-1 TRBV5-1 TRBD2 few CASSLARGDYNEQFF TGCGCCAGCAGCTTGGCCCGGGGGGATTACAATGAGCAGTTCTTC
14 TRBJ2-7 TRBV14 NA NA CASSQYVGAYEQYF TGTGCCAGCAGCCAGTACGTCGGAGCCTACGAGCAGTACTTC
15 TRBJ2-2 TRBV6-1 NA NA CASSEEWGSNGELFF TGTGCCAGCAGTGAAGAGTGGGGAAGCAACGGGGAGCTGTTTTTT
16 TRBJ2-7 TRBV20-1 NA few CSARDPGTGSSYEQYF TGCAGTGCTAGAGACCCCGGGACGGGAAGCTCCTACGAGCAGTACTTC
14 TRBJ1-6 TRBV27 NA NA CASSRAAFGSPLHF TGTGCCAGCAGCCGGGCGGCTTTCGGTTCACCCCTCCACTTT
15 TRBJ2-3 TRBV7-2 TRBD2 many CASSRSGISTDTQYF TGTGCCAGCAGCCGTAGCGGGATCAGCACAGATACGCAGTATTTT
17 TRBJ2-7 TRBV28 TRBD1 few CASSLANRGLLNYEQYF TGTGCCAGCAGTTTAGCCAACAGGGGGCTTTTGAACTACGAGCAGTACTTC
13 TRBJ2-7 TRBV12-3/TRBV12-4 NA few CASSSTGRNEQYF TGTGCCAGCAGTTCCACAGGGAGAAACGAGCAGTACTTC
13 TRBJ2-7 TRBV7-8 NA NA CASSQGGGYEHYF TGTGCCAGCAGCCAAGGTGGGGGGTACGAGCACTACTTC
12 TRBJ2-7 TRBV19 NA NA CASHGWQGEQYF TGTGCCAGTCATGGGTGGCAGGGAGAGCAGTACTTC
13 TRBJ2-2 TRBV5-5 NA NA CASSLDTAGELFF TGTGCCAGCAGCTTGGACACTGCCGGGGAGCTGTTTTTT
16 TRBJ2-1 TRBV27 TRBD2 few CASSSGLAGRVATQFF TGTGCCAGCAGTTCCGGACTAGCGGGAAGGGTAGCTACGCAGTTCTTC
16 TRBJ2-1 TRBV3-1 NA NA CASSQDTLAAYNEQFF TGTGCCAGCAGCCAAGATACGCTAGCAGCCTACAATGAGCAGTTCTTC
14 TRBJ2-7 TRBV5-1 TRBD1 many CASSRDRDSYEQYF TGCGCCAGCAGCCGGGACAGGGATTCCTACGAGCAGTACTTC
18 TRBJ2-1 TRBV7-8 TRBD2 NA CASSLEPIVGGGPGEQFF TGTGCCAGCAGCTTAGAGCCCATCGTTGGCGGGGGGCCTGGTGAGCAGTTCTTC
13 TRBJ1-2 TRBV30 NA NA CAWNRAKLYGYTF TGTGCCTGGAACCGGGCCAAACTCTATGGCTACACCTTC
15 TRBJ1-2 TRBV4-3 NA few CASSPGRIGLYGYTF TGCGCCAGCAGCCCGGGACGGATAGGCCTCTATGGCTACACCTTC
14 TRBJ2-7 TRBV7-9 TRBD1 NA CASCQQGQGLEQYF TGTGCCAGCTGCCAACAGGGACAGGGGCTCGAGCAGTACTTC
17 TRBJ2-2 TRBV7-9 NA few CASSTRGTVLNTGELFF TGTGCCAGCAGCACAAGAGGGACTGTATTGAACACCGGGGAGCTGTTTTTT
15 TRBJ1-4 TRBV6-5 TRBD1 few CASSYIGGRNEKLFF TGTGCCAGCAGTTACATAGGGGGCCGTAATGAAAAACTGTTTTTT
13 TRBJ1-2 TRBV12-3/TRBV12-4 NA NA CASSLNPVYGYTF TGTGCCAGCAGTTTAAATCCGGTCTATGGCTACACCTTC
16 TRBJ2-5 TRBV5-1 TRBD2 NA CASSLGTSGLQETQYF TGCGCCAGCAGCTTGGGGACTAGCGGCTTACAAGAGACCCAGTACTTC
19 TRBJ2-6 TRBV4-2 TRBD1 NA CASSMTGVDLGSGANVLTF TGTGCCAGCAGTATGACAGGGGTGGATCTAGGCTCTGGGGCCAACGTCCTGACTTTC
14 TRBJ2-7 TRBV20-1 TRBD2 few CSARDPLAGYMQYF TGCAGTGCTAGAGATCCGCTAGCGGGATATATGCAGTACTTC